The T cell receptor beta chain under discussion was sequenced for a study of shared clonotypes between healthy human individuals (dated by TCRdb to between 2020 and 2021). Regarding the research as a whole: The cohort included three men and a couple of women between 18 and 49 years of age. For each donor, three plates each were used for CD4 naive and CD4 memory, two plates were used for CD8 naive, and one plate was used for CD8 memory. The study deeply sequenced blood TCR repertoires of five healthy adults to estimate repertoire size and the extent of clonotype sharing between individuals. Different laboratories and diverse techniques were used to prepare libraries and sequence TCR repertoires, to increase sequencing depth and limit assay-specific biases. Each donor's leukapheresis produced roughly between roughly 0.85 and 10 billion PBMCs.

Using the deep immunoSEQ assay, TCR CDR3 regions were amplified from genomic DNA by multiplex PCR. Extracted genomic DNA from each cell subset was distributed evenly across all wells of several immunoSEQ 96-well plates, and each plate was treated as a replicate. Each replicate PCR for sorted subsets received roughly 200 ng genomic DNA, equal to roughly 30,000 T cell genomes. Purified libraries were measured with a Qubit 3.0 fluorometer, size-checked on a Bioanalyzer 2100, and measured again with the KAPA Library Quantification kit. Each immunoSEQ 96-well plate was sequenced on its own single-read 150-cycle Illumina NextSeq 550 flow cell. The authors' analysis ran thus. Because only junctional sequences without quality scores were contained in the immunoSEQ output, filtering matching that applied to full-length reads could not be performed. To assign V/J genes and CDR3, sequences were annotated against IMGT germline references using PyIR, a Python wrapper for IgBLAST v1.9. Any read was removed if the V/J assignment was weak (E-value above 1e-6), the CDR3 was missing, or the read contained stop codons, out-of-frame junctions, or ambiguous translated residues. A V3J clonotype was defined by an identical inferred V gene, J gene, and CDR3 amino acid sequence. Percentage overlap between repertoires was calculated by dividing the number of shared unique clonotypes by the size of the smaller repertoire. Repertoire richness was assessed with RTK rarefaction, the Chao1 estimator, and Recon v2.1 estimates of unobserved clonotypes. Generation probabilities were computed with OLGA for all TCRbeta clonotypes obtained by the gDNA method from several donors. Drawn from immuneACCESS, this table holds only the in-frame rearrangements with V and J called that TCRdb kept. Clones are partly lost; checked studies trace under half to an unresolved V gene and leave the rest unexplained. V, J and clone size are taken as reported in that table, and D and trimming were inferred from the DNA itself. This sample has roughly 1,000,000 clones in its table, and more than 75% of those were observed once. The ten largest clonotypes hold approximately 0.52% of the sample.

V lost 5 bases and J lost 2 bases; the stretch between them is 23 bases long. CDR1 and CDR2 are drawn from the germline V gene: MDHEN, SYDVKM. The CDR3 numbers 18 residues from cysteine through phenylalanine. Only the CDR3 DNA is retained, 54 bases long and in frame from the first base. The research as a whole found: Across a few donors, 4.5% to 6.5% of naive CD4, around 3.3% of naive CD8, under 2.5% of memory CD4, and roughly 0.4% of memory CD8 clonotypes were shared. Naive subsets generally had larger estimated clonotype richness than memory subsets. Incomplete sequencing was indicated by rarefaction of sorted-subset datasets, despite the large sequencing depth. Clonotypes shared by all four sorted-subset donors showed higher generation probabilities than non-shared clonotypes. Sampling was limited to blood, and TCR repertoires in tissue likely differ from TCR repertoires in blood. Pairwise subsampling led to the expectation that sequencing depth would affect the degree of clonotype sharing among donors. The genetic and exposure-history diversity represented was limited by the small number of donors.

Donors were healthy HIV-negative adults with no recently reported acute infections or vaccinations. All donors were Caucasian adults living in Nashville, Tennessee, USA. CD4+ T cells were enriched through magnetic negative selection, after which naive cells were positively selected on CD45RA and the remaining negative fraction served as the memory subset. Blood was collected by leukapheresis, and PBMCs were isolated by Ficoll-Histopaque density gradient centrifugation and then cryopreserved in liquid nitrogen vapor phase. Analytical flow cytometry was used to check the purity and quantity of every magnetically sorted T cell population. Genomic DNA was isolated from each sorted fraction and quantified by UV absorbance on a Nanodrop 2000c. A remark on this clone: Its antigen specificity is not known. Base quality data are lacking; no much larger clone is found one base away.

Sequencing was done on a sample of memory CD4+ T cells from PBMCs. This specimen's cell subset or site label, per the study, means: CD45RA-negative fraction. The sequence is built from TRBV28 and TRBJ2-3; the D segment might be TRBD1 or TRBD2, since each matches 5 bases. This TCR derives from a man aged 18-30 years in good health. Some clones in this sample may be carry-over from other donors' samples. The CDR3 has the sequence CASSPRDVQKYYTDTQYF. The nucleotide sequence is given as TGTGCCAGCAGTCCTCGGGACGTACAGAAGTACTACACAGATACGCAGTATTTT.